This TCR beta chain comes out of a study of neurological immune-mediated disorders. This CDR3 region has 14 residues. With 4 bases removed from V and 0 bases from J, the gap between germline ends came to 11 bases. Germline V CDR1 and CDR2: SGDLS, YYNGEE. Time point reported: technical triplicate 3. This clonotype was seen ten or more times. TCRdb redid the calling of the 5' RACE reads with MiXCR, one entry per CDR3 protein. Of nearly 45,000 distinct CDR3 sequences listed, 20% to 25% are singletons. This TCR came from a man between 60 and 75 years old with HTLV-1-associated myelopathy (HAM/TSP). The gene calls are TRBV9 and TRBJ2-7; D ambiguous. The specimen sequenced was PBMCs. The CDR3 loop reads CASSPHPNSYEQYF. The CDR3 nucleotides read TGTGCCAGCAGCCCGCACCCGAACTCCTACGAGCAGTACTTC.